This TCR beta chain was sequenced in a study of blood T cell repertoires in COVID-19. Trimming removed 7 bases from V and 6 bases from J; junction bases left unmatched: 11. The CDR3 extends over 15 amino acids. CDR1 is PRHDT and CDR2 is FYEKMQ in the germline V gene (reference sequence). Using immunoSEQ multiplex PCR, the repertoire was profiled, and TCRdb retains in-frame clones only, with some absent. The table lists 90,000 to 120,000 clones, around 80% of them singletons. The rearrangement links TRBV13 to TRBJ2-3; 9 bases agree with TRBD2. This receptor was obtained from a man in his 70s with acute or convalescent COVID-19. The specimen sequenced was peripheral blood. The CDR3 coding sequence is TGTGCCAGCAAGTTTCGGCGGGGGGGCCCGGATACGCAGTATTTT. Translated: CASKFRRGGPDTQYF.